This T cell receptor beta chain was observed in a study of T-cell reconstitution after alpha-beta-depleted transplantation in children. Trimming took 6 bases from V and 0 from J; bases not matched to a gene: 9. The length of the CDR3 is 16 residues. Germline values: CDR1 DFQATT, CDR2 SNEGSKA (reference sequence). This clonotype has at least ten counts. What it recognizes is unknown. Study findings and constraints: Several hundred expanded graft clones reportedly were the source of alpha-beta T cells about two months after transplant. T-cell counts and diversity at one year following transplant were attributed mainly to newly produced T cells. Surviving recipient cells, namely T cells and thymic progenitors, were the source of high day-60 TCRbeta diversity in some patients.

A TCRbeta library incorporating unique molecular identifiers was prepared. From the PCR reads, TCRdb called clonotypes with MiXCR, one entry per CDR3 protein. The table shows 500,000 to 650,000 distinct CDR3 sequences, with 10% to 12% occurring only once. The sample was PBMCs, mostly from graft donor cells, taken 180 days after TCRalphabeta/CD19-depleted stem cell transplant. The clonotype comes from a female patient aged 2-15 years who had a stem cell transplant for aplastic anemia, so the T cells may come from the graft donor. The chain uses TRBV20-1 and TRBJ2-5, with 11 positions matching TRBD2. The CDR3 loop reads CSATTSGRQDQETQYF. The CDR3 nucleotides read TGCAGTGCGACTACTAGCGGGAGACAGGACCAAGAGACCCAGTACTTC.